The clone carrying this TCR beta chain has only a few counts. Its antigen is unknown. The CDR3 totals 14 residues. Germline lookup yields CDR1 GTSNPN and CDR2 SVGIG (reference sequence). After removal of 3 bases from V and 4 bases from J, the junction contained 2 bases not matched to a gene. This record comes from a study of CD4 T cells in relation to SARS-CoV-2 and coronaviruses. Before the COVID-19 pandemic, during about 2010-2018, CD4+ T cells were taken from unexposed donors. The cells were cultured for about ten days before CD4+ T cells were isolated. Unexposed-donor CD4+ T cells were probed with SARS-CoV-2 S/N and four cold-coronavirus spikes, cells permitting. Fresh IL-2 medium replaced half the medium on days 3 and 7. Some clones are missing from TCRdb's copy, which holds only in-frame ones; the method was immunoSEQ multiplex PCR. The repertoire holds 9,500 to 15,000 clones, with over 65% as singletons.

Input material: CD4+ T cells from PBMCs, cultured in vitro. This chain connects TRBV30 to TRBJ1-5, with 11 nucleotides matching TRBD1. The sequence came from a human donor in good health. The CDR3 nucleotides read TGTGCCTGGAGAGGGGACAGGGGGAATCAGCCCCAGCATTTT. Its protein product is CAWRGDRGNQPQHF. The complete variable domain, with remaining parts taken from reference TRBV30 and TRBJ1-5, reads SQTIHQWPATLVQPVGSPLSLECTVEGTSNPNLYWYRQAAGRGLQLLFYSVGIGQISSEVPQNLSASRPQDRQFILSSKKLLLSDSGFYLCAWRGDRGNQPQHFGDGTRLSIL.